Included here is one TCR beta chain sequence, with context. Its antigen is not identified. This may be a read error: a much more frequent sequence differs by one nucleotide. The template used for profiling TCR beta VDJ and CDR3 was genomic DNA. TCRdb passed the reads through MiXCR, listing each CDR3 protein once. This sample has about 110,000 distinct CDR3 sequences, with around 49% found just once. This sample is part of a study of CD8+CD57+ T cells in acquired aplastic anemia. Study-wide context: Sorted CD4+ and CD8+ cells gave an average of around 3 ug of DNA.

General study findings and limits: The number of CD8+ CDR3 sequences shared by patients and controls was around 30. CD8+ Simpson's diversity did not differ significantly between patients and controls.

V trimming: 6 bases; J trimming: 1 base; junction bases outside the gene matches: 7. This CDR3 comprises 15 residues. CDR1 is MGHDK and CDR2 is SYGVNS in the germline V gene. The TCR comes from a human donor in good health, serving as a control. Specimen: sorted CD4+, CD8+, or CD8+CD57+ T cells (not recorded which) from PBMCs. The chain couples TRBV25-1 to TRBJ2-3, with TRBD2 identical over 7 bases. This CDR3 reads CASRLGGGGTDTQYF. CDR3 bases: TGTGCCAGCAGATTGGGGGGGGGAGGCACAGATACGCAGTATTTT.